Presented here are 14 T cell receptor beta chains from one specimen sequenced in a study of cytomegalovirus exposure and HLA in healthy donors. PCR involved 60 Vbeta and 13 Jbeta primers. The method was immunoSEQ multiplex PCR; TCRdb's version includes in-frame clones alone and lacks a portion of them. Of roughly 78,000 clones listed, roughly 63% are singletons. Material: PBMCs. Receptors were obtained from a man younger than 45 in good health and CMV-seropositive.

V is TRBV5-6 and J is TRBJ2-7; the match to TRBD2 covers 11 bases. CDR1 SGHDT and CDR2 YYEEEE come from the germline V gene. V lost 2 bases to trimming and J lost 0 bases; unmatched junction nucleotides: 10. CDR3 length: 18 residues. CDR3 bases: TGTGCCAGCAGCTTCAGGGCTAGCGGGGGGAGAACCTCCTACGAGCAGTACTTC. Translated, it gives CASSFRASGGRTSYEQYF.

CDR3 nucleotide sequence: TGTGCCAGCAGCGTGGCAGCCCTGACTACTGAAGCTTTCTTT. Translating gives CASSVAALTTEAFF. The chain links TRBV9 to TRBJ1-1, with D hard to call. Trimming shortened V by 2 bases and J by 5 bases, and 13 bases separated the two germline ends. Germline values: CDR1 SGDLS, CDR2 YYNGEE. The CDR3 loop spans 14 amino acids. Looking up the rest from reference TRBV9 and TRBJ1-1 gives the full variable domain: DSGVTQTPKHLITATGQRVTLRCSPRSGDLSVYWYQQSLDQGLQFLIQYYNGEERAKGNILERFSAQQFPDLHSELNLSSLELGDSALYFCASSVAALTTEAFFGQGTRLTVV.

As DNA, the CDR3 is TGTGCCAGCAGTTCGGACACCGGAAGGACTGAAGCTTTCTTT. This encodes CASSSDTGRTEAFF. This rearrangement joins TRBV25-1 to TRBJ1-1; D is possibly TRBD1 (5 bases). The germline V gene has CDR1 MGHDK and CDR2 SYGVNS. Trimming cost V 5 bases and J 5 bases, with 15 bases left between them. The CDR3 extends over 14 amino acids.

The chain links TRBV5-6 to TRBJ1-2; D perhaps matches TRBD1 (6 bases). The ends were cut back, 4 bases at V and 4 bases at J, with 17 bases in the middle. Germline lookup yields CDR1 SGHDT and CDR2 YYEEEE. The CDR3 sequence is 15 residues long. CDR3 DNA: TGTGCCAGCAGCAGAACACAGGGTTTTGGCTATGGCTACACCTTC. This sequence encodes CASSRTQGFGYGYTF.

The chain employs TRBV29-1 and TRBJ1-1; maybe TRBD1 (6 bases). Germline lookup yields CDR1 SQVTM and CDR2 ANQGSEA. The CDR3 totals 13 residues. V was trimmed by 6 bases and J by 11 bases, leaving 22 bases between them. In DNA, the CDR3 is TGCAGCGTCCTCCAACCCATGGCAGGGGATGCTTTCTTT. This translates into CSVLQPMAGDAFF.

V and J are TRBV15 and TRBJ2-5; D is perhaps TRBD2 (5 bases). This CDR3 has 13 amino acids. The V and J ends lost 10 bases and 4 bases respectively, with 16 bases between them. The germline gives CDR1 LNHNV, CDR2 YYDKDF (reference sequence). CDR3 sequence: CAIGDIDVETQYF. The DNA for the CDR3 is TGTGCCATCGGGGATATAGACGTAGAGACCCAGTACTTC.

The chain employs TRBV27 and TRBJ2-6; D may be TRBD2 (5 bases). There are 14 residues in the CDR3. Germline CDR1 and CDR2: MNHEY and SMNVEV (reference sequence). Trimming took off 5 bases at V and 4 bases at J, with 9 bases between the two ends. This CDR3 is CASSPPGGANVLTF. CDR3 bases: TGTGCCAGCAGTCCCCCGGGGGGGGCCAACGTCCTGACTTTC. Together with reference TRBV27 and TRBJ2-6, the CDR3 gives the full variable domain: EAQVTQNPRYLITVTGKKLTVTCSQNMNHEYMSWYRQDPGLGLRQIYYSMNVEVTDKGDVPEGYKVSRKEKRNFPLILESPSPNQTSLYFCASSPPGGANVLTFGAGSRLTVL.

This clone was observed a few times. The chain employs TRBV5-1 and TRBJ2-5; TRBD1 agrees at 9 bases. CDR3 length: 18 residues. CDR1 and CDR2 (germline): SGHRS, YFSETQ. V lost 4 bases to trimming and J lost 2 bases; unmatched junction nucleotides: 15. DNA for the CDR3: TGCGCCAGCAGCCTGGCTAACACCGGGACAGGGACTCAAGAGACCCAGTACTTC. It is translated as CASSLANTGTGTQETQYF.

This clone was counted a single time. This chain connects TRBV7-3 to TRBJ2-5, with 8 bases aligning to TRBD2. CDR3 length equals 15 residues. In germline, CDR1 is SGHTA, CDR2 FQGTGA. The junction had 4 bases not matched to a gene; V was cut back by 1 base and J by 3 bases. The CDR3 loop is CASSLMRGAEETQYF. As DNA, the CDR3 is TGTGCCAGCAGCTTAATGCGGGGGGCCGAAGAGACCCAGTACTTC.

The chain combines TRBV10-3 with TRBJ1-4, with D perhaps matching TRBD1 (5 bases). The CDR3 totals 14 residues. The germline CDR1 and CDR2 sequences are ENHRY and SYGVKD. Trimming cost V 4 bases and J 6 bases, with 12 bases left between them. The CDR3 sequence is CAISVGGGDEKLFF. The CDR3 DNA sequence: TGTGCCATCAGTGTTGGGGGAGGCGATGAAAAACTGTTTTTT.

Only one count was recorded for this clone. This chain's CDR3 is CASSVGSRGGGVTDTQYF. CDR3 DNA sequence: TGTGCCAGCAGCGTAGGTTCGCGGGGAGGAGGAGTTACAGATACGCAGTATTTT. V is TRBV9 and J is TRBJ2-3, with D perhaps TRBD2 (6 bases). CDR1 SGDLS and CDR2 YYNGEE come from the germline V gene. This CDR3 is built from 18 residues. Trimming cost V 0 bases and J 3 bases, with 20 bases left between them.

The V gene is TRBV29-1, the J gene TRBJ2-3, with 7 bases identical to TRBD2. This CDR3 has 12 amino acids. Trimming at V came to 3 bases and at J to 4 bases, leaving 1 base not matched to a gene. Germline CDR1 reads SQVTM; CDR2 reads ANQGSEA. The CDR3 reads CSVDLAADTQYF. Written as DNA, the CDR3 is TGCAGCGTTGACCTAGCGGCAGATACGCAGTATTTT.

This clone showed up just a few times. The chain joins TRBV5-5 to TRBJ1-3, with D uncertain. This CDR3 is 15 amino acids long. Per germline, CDR1 SGHKS and CDR2 YYEKEE (reference sequence). V was clipped by 1 base and J by 0 bases, with 8 bases between them. In nucleotides, the CDR3 is TGTGCCAGCAGCTTGATAGTGAGCTCTGGAAACACCATATATTTT. It codes for CASSLIVSSGNTIYF.

The V gene is TRBV28, the J gene TRBJ2-7; TRBD1 aligns across 9 bases. The CDR3 runs to 14 residues. The V and J ends lost 6 bases and 7 bases, in that order; junction bases with no gene match: 10. In germline, CDR1 is MDHEN, CDR2 SYDVKM. The DNA of the CDR3 is TGTGCCAGCAGCGGCGGGGACAGGGTGAATGAGCAGTACTTC. Translating it yields CASSGGDRVNEQYF.